Detailed here is one T cell receptor (beta chain). There are 14 residues in the CDR3. V lost 7 bases and J lost 5, with 15 bases in between. Germline V gives CDR1 MNHNS, CDR2 SASEGT. This entry is derived from a study of Graves' ophthalmopathy and Graves' hyperthyroidism. For repertoire sequencing, the TCR beta CDR3 regions were amplified from RNA transcripts. RT-PCR in the first round used HTBI primers; a second-round multiplex PCR followed. MiXCR, applied by TCRdb to the multiplex PCR reads, yields one record per CDR3 protein. The table has around 1,200,000 distinct CDR3 sequences, about 40% seen once; the top ten hold approximately 12%. Clinicians made diagnoses from clinical symptoms, serum thyroxine, TRAb, thyroid ultrasound and orbital computed tomography.

The genes are TRBV6-1 and TRBJ1-5; no firm D call. The clonotype was recovered from an adult man with Graves' hyperthyroidism. The sequencing input was peripheral blood or thyroid tissue (not recorded which). CDR3 amino acids: CASKRLGPHQPQHF. The DNA of the CDR3 is TGTGCCAGCAAGCGGTTGGGTCCCCATCAGCCCCAGCATTTT.